This entry is about one T cell receptor beta chain. These data come from a study of cytomegalovirus exposure and HLA in healthy donors. Whole-study context: A data release that came early held some 79 million unique TCRs from HLA-typed donors.

In germline, CDR1 is LNHDA, CDR2 SQIVND (reference sequence). J lost 0 bases, V lost 4 bases, and 10 bases had no gene match. This CDR3 is built from 18 residues. Use of 60 Vbeta and 13 Jbeta primers characterized the PCR. Sequencing was performed with immunoSEQ multiplex PCR; in TCRdb, only in-frame clones are kept and a portion is missing. The repertoire table contains 35,000 to 45,000 clones. The receptor was isolated from a male donor in good health and CMV-seronegative. Material for sequencing was PBMCs. The gene calls are TRBV19 and TRBJ2-7, with TRBD2 matching 12 bases. The CDR3 spells CASSRGRVTSGGSYEQYF. The CDR3 region has the DNA TGTGCCAGTAGTAGAGGACGGGTGACTAGCGGGGGCTCCTACGAGCAGTACTTC.